These 5 T cell receptor beta chains were all obtained from the same sample, sequenced in a study of cytomegalovirus exposure and HLA in healthy donors. Produced via immunoSEQ multiplex PCR; TCRdb's table is partial and in-frame only. There are over 150,000 clones in the sample; 65% to 90% occur only once, and about 22% lies in the top ten. The sequencing sample was made of PBMCs. The receptor source for this set is a man aged 18 to 29 in good health and CMV-seropositive.

The chain recombines TRBV30 with TRBJ2-1; 7 bases line up with TRBD2. Germline CDR1 GTSNPN, CDR2 SVGIG (reference sequence). The trim removed 4 bases at V and 5 bases at J, leaving 8 bases unmatched. This CDR3 contains 14 residues. The CDR3: CAWNAGVRDNEQFF. The DNA for the CDR3 is TGTGCCTGGAACGCGGGAGTAAGGGACAATGAGCAGTTCTTC.

The rearrangement uses TRBV7-2 and TRBJ1-1; possibly TRBD1 for D (6 bases). The germline V gene has CDR1 SGHTA and CDR2 FQGNSA. Trimming left V 4 bases short and J 5 bases short, with 11 bases between. The CDR3 is 13 residues long. The CDR3, as DNA: TGTGCCAGCAGCTGGGGGGGCACAACTGAAGCTTTCTTT. Translated: CASSWGGTTEAFF.

This chain connects TRBV2 to TRBJ2-3, with 11 bases aligning to TRBD1. Germline CDR1 is SNHLY and CDR2 is FYNNEI. The CDR3 totals 17 residues. The trim removed 10 bases at V and 1 base at J, leaving 13 bases unmatched. CDR3: CATDPGQGGGGTDTQYF. The CDR3 DNA follows: TGTGCCACCGACCCGGGACAGGGGGGTGGAGGCACAGATACGCAGTATTTT.

V is TRBV13 and J is TRBJ1-4; 8 bases align to TRBD1. The germline CDR1 and CDR2 sequences are PRHDT and FYEKMQ (reference sequence). J was trimmed by 14 bases and V by 3 bases; bases with no gene match: 5. The CDR3 has 12 amino acids. This CDR3 is CASSFQGAGLFF. The CDR3 coding sequence is TGTGCCAGCAGCTTCCAGGGGGCAGGGCTGTTTTTT.

The V gene is TRBV7-5, the J gene TRBJ1-2; the table's D call, TRBD1, has no DNA check behind it. TRBV7-5 is termed a pseudogene. This CDR3 spans 15 amino acids. CDR3 DNA sequence: TGTGTCCCCCCCCCAGCGGACAGCTTTAACTATGGCTACACCTTC. This translates into CVPPPADSFNYGYTF.